The 8 T cell receptor beta chains below all came from one sample that was sequenced in a study of blood T cell repertoires in COVID-19. Using immunoSEQ multiplex PCR, the repertoire was profiled, and TCRdb retains in-frame clones only, with some absent. The table has about 220,000 clones, 70% to 85% seen once; the top ten hold 1.3%. The source material was PBMCs or T cells enriched from blood (not recorded which). Receptor source: a woman between 40 and 50 years old with acute COVID-19.

The chain uses TRBV19 and TRBJ2-1, with 12 bases aligning to TRBD2. V lost 2 bases to trimming and J lost 5 bases; unmatched junction nucleotides: 4. The CDR3 extends over 16 amino acids. CDR1 and CDR2 from the germline V gene are LNHDA and SQIVND (reference sequence). CDR3 DNA sequence: TGTGCCAGTAGTATAAGGACTAGCGGGGTCAACAATGAGCAGTTCTTC. It yields the protein CASSIRTSGVNNEQFF.

V usage is TRBV15 and J usage is TRBJ2-4; TRBD2 matches 7 bases. After removal of 3 bases from V and 0 bases from J, the junction contained 5 bases not matched to a gene. Germline CDR1 reads LNHNV; CDR2 reads YYDKDF (reference sequence). CDR3 length equals 16 residues. CDR3 sequence reads: CATSSLAELAKNIQYF. The CDR3 DNA sequence: TGTGCCACCAGCAGCCTAGCGGAATTAGCCAAAAACATTCAGTACTTC.

The chain is built from TRBV9 and TRBJ2-7; 9 positions agree with TRBD1. Germline assignment: CDR1 SGDLS and CDR2 YYNGEE. There are 14 residues in the CDR3. The trim removed 3 bases at V and 6 bases at J, leaving 7 bases unmatched. This CDR3 is CASSAGDRAAEQYF. The CDR3 DNA sequence: TGTGCCAGCAGCGCCGGGGACAGGGCTGCCGAGCAGTACTTC.

The J gene is TRBJ1-5, the V gene TRBV25-1, with 8 nucleotides matching TRBD1. Per germline, CDR1 MGHDK and CDR2 SYGVNS. V lost 4 bases, J lost 1 base, and 12 bases stayed unmatched. The CDR3 spans 18 residues. As DNA, the CDR3 is TGTGCCAGCAGTGGAAAACGGAGACAGGGGAGGAGCAATCAGCCCCAGCATTTT. Amino acids: CASSGKRRQGRSNQPQHF.

V is TRBV11-2 and J is TRBJ1-5; D is unresolved. The V end lost 5 bases, the J end lost 9 bases, and 8 bases lay between the germline ends. CDR1 SGHAT and CDR2 FQNNGV come from the germline V gene. CDR3 length: 11 residues. The CDR3, as DNA: TGTGCCAGCAGCGGACGGGGGCCCCAGCATTTT. This gives the protein CASSGRGPQHF.

This chain connects TRBV6-5 to TRBJ2-7; 8 positions match TRBD1. Losses at the gene ends were 5 bases for V and 3 bases for J; bases not matched to a gene: 9. This CDR3 has 15 residues. CDR1 MNHEY and CDR2 SVGAGI come from the germline V gene. The CDR3 DNA is TGTGCCAGCAGTACGCAGGGGGCGAAACGCTACGAGCAGTACTTC. Its protein product is CASSTQGAKRYEQYF.

V usage is TRBV4-1 and J usage is TRBJ1-3; D gene uncertain. Per the germline V gene, CDR1 is MGHRA and CDR2 is YSYEKL. Trimming took 0 bases from V and 8 from J, leaving 20 bases between them. The CDR3 is 17 residues long. The DNA for the CDR3 is TGCGCCAGCAGCCAAGATCCCGCAGGCCGCCTGCTGGACACCATATATTTT. Residues: CASSQDPAGRLLDTIYF.

The CDR3 DNA sequence: TGTGCCAGCAGCCTGGAAGGGGCGCGGAATTCACCCCTCCACTTT. It translates to CASSLEGARNSPLHF. The gene calls are TRBV5-5 and TRBJ1-6; maybe TRBD1 (5 bases). The CDR3 extends over 15 amino acids. V was cut by 4 bases and J by 7 bases, with 15 bases left in between. The germline CDR1 and CDR2 sequences are SGHKS and YYEKEE (reference sequence).